This entry lists 28 T cell receptor beta chains sequenced from one sample in a study of identical twins. Each CDR3 protein gets one entry after TCRdb re-called the 5' RACE reads with MiXCR. The repertoire holds about 200,000 distinct CDR3 sequences, roughly a tenth seen once, with approximately 9.1% in the top ten. Sample: memory T cells sorted from blood. All receptors derive from a man in his fifties or sixties in good health.

In its sample, this clonotype was seen many times. The V and J genes are TRBV14 and TRBJ1-1; 7 nucleotides match TRBD1. Trimming took 4 bases from V and 1 from J; bases not matched to a gene: 9. Germline-derived CDR1 and CDR2 are SGHDN and FVKESK. The length of the CDR3 is 16 residues. DNA of the CDR3: TGTGCCAGCAGCCGAGTATTAGGGACAGCGAACACTGAAGCTTTCTTT. Protein product: CASSRVLGTANTEAFF.

The chain has TRBV30 and TRBJ1-4; possible D gene TRBD1, 5 bases. V gave up 3 bases and J gave up 9 bases, with 20 bases separating them. This CDR3 is built from 15 residues. Germline V gives CDR1 GTSNPN, CDR2 SVGIG (reference sequence). The chain's CDR3 is CAWRIFWGRAKKLFF. The CDR3 coding sequence is TGTGCCTGGAGGATATTCTGGGGACGGGCAAAAAAACTGTTTTTT.

CDR3 region: CASSSTGALGGYTF. In DNA form, the CDR3 reads TGTGCCAGCAGTTCGACCGGGGCCCTAGGGGGCTACACCTTC. The rearrangement joins TRBV6-2 or TRBV6-3 to TRBJ1-2; a weak D match, TRBD1 (5 bases). Germline assignment: CDR1 MNHEY and CDR2 SVGEGT. V lost 4 bases, J lost 8 bases, and 17 bases lay in between. The CDR3 loop spans 14 amino acids.

V and J are TRBV6-5 and TRBJ2-7, with D possibly called TRBD1 or TRBD2 (5 bases each). The ends were cut back, 0 bases at V and 4 bases at J, with 7 bases in the middle. Per germline, CDR1 MNHEY and CDR2 SVGAGI. The CDR3 has 13 amino acids. Here the CDR3 reads CASSYSRGYEQYF. The CDR3 DNA reads TGTGCCAGCAGTTACTCGAGGGGATACGAGCAGTACTTC.

The chain couples TRBV6-2 or TRBV6-3 to TRBJ2-5; 10 nucleotides line up with TRBD1. Germline V gene lookup returns CDR1 MNHEY and CDR2 SVGEGT. CDR3 size: 13 residues. Losses at the gene ends were 6 bases for V and 7 bases for J; bases not matched to a gene: 5. The CDR3 sequence is CASRTGQGGTQYF. The CDR3, as DNA: TGTGCCAGCAGAACCGGACAGGGGGGGACCCAGTACTTC.

This clonotype came up many times. The V call is TRBV6-5, the J call TRBJ2-7; D possibly corresponds to TRBD2 (6 bases). CDR1 is MNHEY, CDR2 SVGAGI, per germline. This CDR3 is built from 15 residues. V lost 2 bases and J lost 7, with 18 bases in between. The CDR3 bases are TGTGCCAGCAGTTACAATGGGGGGACGGGGGAAGAGCAGTACTTC. Translated, it gives CASSYNGGTGEEQYF.

This clonotype showed up just a few times. The CDR3 loop is CASSQGPGTATQYF. In nucleotides, the CDR3 is TGTGCCAGCAGCCAAGGACCTGGGACCGCTACCCAGTACTTC. This chain connects TRBV14 to TRBJ2-5; the D call may be TRBD1 or TRBD2 (5 bases each). The CDR3 is made up of 14 amino acids. V dropped 1 base and J dropped 8 bases, with 14 bases sitting between them. The germline gives CDR1 SGHDN, CDR2 FVKESK.

As regards this clonotype: This sequence may be a read error, since a much larger clone differs from it by one base. The chain employs TRBV2 and TRBJ1-1; 7 bases agree with TRBD1. The germline CDR1 and CDR2 sequences are SNHLY and FYNNEI. The CDR3 loop spans 14 amino acids. CDR3: CARRDSRMNTVAFF. In DNA form, the CDR3 reads TGTGCCAGGAGGGACAGCCGAATGAACACTGTAGCTTTCTTT.

This clonotype occurred a few times. The chain joins TRBV15 to TRBJ2-5; 8 positions match TRBD1. The junction had 9 bases not matched to a gene; V was cut back by 0 bases and J by 6 bases. Germline CDR1 and CDR2: LNHNV and YYDKDF (reference sequence). This CDR3 is built from 16 residues. The CDR3 region has the DNA TGTGCCACCAGCAGAGATGGGGCAGGGGGCTTGAAGACCCAGTACTTC. This translates into CATSRDGAGGLKTQYF. Filled out from reference TRBV15 and TRBJ2-5, the complete variable domain reads DAMVIQNPRYQVTQFGKPVTLSCSQTLNHNVMYWYQQKSSQAPKLLFHYYDKDFNNEADTPDNFQSRRPNTSFCFLDIRSPGLGDTAMYLCATSRDGAGGLKTQYFGPGTRLLVL.

This clonotype was counted a few times. V usage is TRBV4-2 and J usage is TRBJ2-2; no clear D gene. This CDR3 has 15 residues. Germline CDR1 is LGHNA and CDR2 is YNFKEQ. The V and J ends lost 3 bases and 5 bases respectively, with 13 bases between them. The CDR3, as DNA: TGTGCCAGCAGCCACGAATTCCTAGGGACCGGGGAGCTGTTTTTT. Protein product: CASSHEFLGTGELFF.

There are many counts of this clonotype. The chain links TRBV12-3 or TRBV12-4 to TRBJ1-2; 7 bases align to TRBD1. This CDR3 has 14 amino acids. The trim removed 6 bases at V and 2 bases at J, leaving 6 bases unmatched. The CDR3 spells CASSLGTANYGYTF. The CDR3 DNA sequence: TGTGCCAGCAGCTTGGGGACAGCGAACTATGGCTACACCTTC.

In its sample, this clonotype was seen many times. The chain uses TRBV10-2 and TRBJ1-6; 10 bases map to TRBD1. The CDR3 is made up of 16 amino acids. Germline CDR1 reads WSHSY; CDR2 reads SAAADI. The J segment lost 4 bases and the V segment lost 9 bases, leaving 9 bases of the junction unmatched. CDR3 in amino acids: CARPAGQGYYNSPLHF. CDR3 nucleotide sequence: TGCGCCAGGCCGGCGGGACAGGGGTATTATAATTCACCCCTCCACTTT.

This clonotype was counted many times. V and J are TRBV20-1 and TRBJ2-5; TRBD2 aligns across 7 bases. Trimming took 6 bases from V and 6 from J; bases not matched to a gene: 19. Germline values: CDR1 DFQATT, CDR2 SNEGSKA (reference sequence). The CDR3 totals 16 residues. In DNA, the CDR3 is TGCAGTGCAGTCGAGGGTCTAGCGGAGATTTCGCAGACCCAGTACTTC. This gives the protein CSAVEGLAEISQTQYF.

This clonotype has ten or more counts. The gene calls are TRBV9 and TRBJ2-6; 7 bases are a match to TRBD1. Germline V gives CDR1 SGDLS, CDR2 YYNGEE. This CDR3 has 16 residues. J was trimmed by 2 bases and V by 3 bases; bases with no gene match: 5. The CDR3 DNA sequence: TGTGCCAGCAGCGATCGACAGGGAGCTGGGGCCAACGTCCTGACTTTC. This gives the protein CASSDRQGAGANVLTF.

This clonotype was detected many times. DNA of the CDR3: TGCAGTGCCCAAATGACAGGGACCGAAAAACTGTTTTTT. This translates into CSAQMTGTEKLFF. The genes are TRBV20-1 and TRBJ1-4, with 7 bases that match TRBD1. Germline V gene data show CDR1 as DFQATT and CDR2 as SNEGSKA (reference sequence). The CDR3 contains 13 residues. The junction had 9 bases not matched to a gene; V was cut back by 6 bases and J by 8 bases.

A remark on this clonotype: A much larger clone lies a single base off, so this may be a read error. The rearrangement uses TRBV5-1 and TRBJ2-7; D is possibly TRBD1 (5 bases). From germline, CDR1 is SGHRS and CDR2 YFSETQ. This CDR3 contains 16 residues. Here the CDR3 DNA reads TGCTCCAGCAGCTTGGCACAGGCCACTGGCTCCTACGAGCAGTACTTC. Its translation: CSSSLAQATGSYEQYF.

In this sample, this clonotype turned up many times. This chain uses TRBV10-2 with TRBJ2-7; 8 nucleotides align to TRBD1. The V segment lost 5 bases and the J segment 5 bases; nucleotides outside the gene matches: 8. In germline, CDR1 is WSHSY, CDR2 SAAADI. The CDR3 length is 14 residues. CDR3 protein: CASSITGGRDEQYF. CDR3 sequence (DNA): TGCGCCAGCAGTATAACAGGGGGTAGGGACGAGCAGTACTTC.

Worth noting for this clonotype: A much larger clone sits a single nucleotide away, making a read error possible. The gene calls are TRBV15 and TRBJ1-5; no clear D. The V end was cut by 0 bases, the J end by 11 bases, with 20 bases between. CDR3 size: 16 residues. Germline CDR1 reads LNHNV; CDR2 reads YYDKDF (reference sequence). CDR3 nucleotides: TGTGCCACCAGCAGAGATCAGAGAGGCCCATGGGTGGCCCAGCATTTT. This gives the protein CATSRDQRGPWVAQHF.

The V and J genes are TRBV9 and TRBJ2-2; D assignment may be TRBD1 or TRBD2 (5 bases each). Germline V gene data show CDR1 as SGDLS and CDR2 as YYNGEE. This CDR3 comprises 14 residues. V was shortened by 2 bases and J by 7 bases, with 12 bases between the two germline ends. In DNA, the CDR3 is TGTGCCAGCAGCGTGACTGAGGGGTACGGGGAGCTGTTTTTT. This sequence encodes CASSVTEGYGELFF.

This clonotype appeared many times. The chain uses TRBV12-3 or TRBV12-4 and TRBJ2-5; D is uncertain. The CDR3 covers 13 residues. V was clipped by 6 bases and J by 4 bases, with 12 bases between them. The CDR3: CASSITFTETQYF. The CDR3 nucleotides read TGTGCCAGCAGCATTACGTTCACAGAGACCCAGTACTTC.

This clonotype was seen many times. The J gene is TRBJ1-2, the V gene TRBV21-1. TRBV21-1 is recorded as a pseudogene. CDR3 size: 15 residues. The CDR3 protein is CASRDGASAYYGYTF. The CDR3 coding sequence is TGTGCCAGCAGGGACGGGGCCTCAGCTTACTATGGCTACACCTTC.

In its sample, this clonotype was seen a few times. The chain combines TRBV7-8 with TRBJ1-5, with D uncertain. Germline-derived CDR1 and CDR2 are SGHVS and FQNEAQ. The V and J ends lost 1 base and 2 bases respectively, with 6 bases between them. The CDR3 sequence is 14 residues long. The CDR3, as DNA: TGTGCCAGCAGCTTAGTTGCGGGCAATCAGCCCCAGCATTTT. Protein sequence: CASSLVAGNQPQHF.

The chain has TRBV5-5 and TRBJ2-6; 9 bases are a match to TRBD1. This CDR3 is 16 amino acids long. Germline V gene data show CDR1 as SGHKS and CDR2 as YYEKEE (reference sequence). V was pared by 4 bases and J by 6 bases, with 8 bases of the junction left unmatched. CDR3 coding DNA: TGTGCCAGCAGCGTGGGACAGGGCACGGTGGCCAACGTCCTGACTTTC. Translated, it gives CASSVGQGTVANVLTF.

This clonotype was counted many times. J is TRBJ2-5 and V is TRBV5-1, with TRBD1 identical over 9 bases. The CDR3 loop spans 15 amino acids. The trim removed 5 bases at V and 2 bases at J, leaving 7 bases unmatched. Germline loops: CDR1 SGHRS, CDR2 YFSETQ. The CDR3 DNA reads TGCGCCAGCAGAAGGACAGGGGAGTGGCAAGAGACCCAGTACTTC. Translated, it gives CASRRTGEWQETQYF. The full variable domain, completed using reference TRBV5-1 and TRBJ2-5, is KAGVTQTPRYLIKTRGQQVTLSCSPISGHRSVSWYQQTPGQGLQFLFEYFSETQRNKGNFPGRFSGRQFSNSRSEMNVSTLELGDSALYLCASRRTGEWQETQYFGPGTRLLVL.

This clonotype has more than one count but fewer than ten. The rearrangement uses TRBV5-1 and TRBJ2-5; D gene uncertain. Germline V CDR1 and CDR2: SGHRS, YFSETQ. V was cut by 1 base and J by 4 bases, with 8 bases left in between. The CDR3 has 13 amino acids. CDR3 coding DNA: TGCGCCAGCAGCTTGACTCCCGGAGAGACCCAGTACTTC. Amino acids: CASSLTPGETQYF.

The genes are TRBV28 and TRBJ2-7; the D gene is possibly TRBD2 (5 bases). CDR3 length equals 13 residues. Germline V gene data show CDR1 as MDHEN and CDR2 as SYDVKM. Trimming shortened V by 5 bases and J by 6 bases, and 14 bases separated the two germline ends. The CDR3 loop reads CASSLPGNSEQYF. The CDR3 region has the DNA TGTGCCAGCAGTCTCCCGGGGAATAGCGAGCAGTACTTC.

This clonotype was recorded a few times. The chain links TRBV6-2 or TRBV6-3 to TRBJ2-1, with TRBD2 matching over 9 bases. CDR1 and CDR2 (germline): MNHEY, SVGEGT. The trim removed 2 bases at V and 4 bases at J, leaving 0 bases unmatched. The CDR3 length is 14 residues. CDR3 coding DNA: TGTGCCAGCAGTTACCTAGCGGGGTACAATGAGCAGTTCTTC. Translated: CASSYLAGYNEQFF.

This clonotype was detected a few times. V gene TRBV7-9 combines with J gene TRBJ1-2; 7 nucleotides line up with TRBD1. V gave up 4 bases and J gave up 8 bases; unmatched junction bases: 13. Germline V gives CDR1 SEHNR, CDR2 FQNEAQ (reference sequence). This CDR3 is 15 amino acids long. The CDR3 spells CASSSQNFGQDGYTF. CDR3 coding DNA: TGTGCCAGCAGCTCCCAAAACTTCGGACAGGACGGCTACACCTTC.